This TCR beta chain was observed in a study of blood T cell repertoires in COVID-19. The CDR3 contains 15 residues. V shed 6 bases and J shed 2 bases, with 16 bases lying between them. Germline V gene sequence: CDR1 SNHLY, CDR2 FYNNEI. Authors' data handling: The authors estimated nucleated cell counts from reference gene primer amplification. Data came from immunoSEQ multiplex PCR; TCRdb stores just in-frame clones and leaves some out. V and J calls and clone size come straight from that table; D and trimming were deduced from the DNA. The repertoire holds tens of thousands of clones, 65% to 85% seen once, with around half in the top ten.

The sequence derives from a man in his forties or fifties with active or convalescent COVID-19. Sequences were obtained from peripheral blood. The V call is TRBV2, the J call TRBJ2-5; tentative D call: TRBD2 (6 bases). The DNA for the CDR3 is TGTGCCAGCAGAGGAGGGACTGGGAAACAAGAGACCCAGTACTTC. Its translation is CASRGGTGKQETQYF.